This entry lists 20 T cell receptor beta chains sequenced from one sample in a study of T cell repertoires in cytomegalovirus infection. These receptors' targets are unknown. TCRdb re-derived calls from the reads in MiXCR, one entry per CDR3 protein. The table has about 340,000 distinct CDR3 sequences, almost 30% seen once. This specimen was cultured PBMCs, taken from culture after CMV antigen stimulation. All receptors come from a human donor in good health (CMV status not recorded). Some clones in this sample may be carry-over from other donors' samples.

This chain links TRBV3-1 with TRBJ2-1; a possible D gene is TRBD2 (6 bases). The CDR3 contains 15 residues. Germline V lookup: CDR1 LGHDT, CDR2 YNNKEL (reference sequence). The V end lost 4 bases, the J end lost 4 bases, and 14 bases lay between the germline ends. The CDR3 here is CASSPRRGLYNEQFF. The CDR3 DNA reads as TGTGCCAGCAGCCCCCGGCGGGGATTATACAATGAGCAGTTCTTC.

V gene TRBV24-1 combines with J gene TRBJ2-2, with 8 bases that match TRBD2. The CDR3 totals 16 residues. Germline assignment: CDR1 KGHDR and CDR2 SFDVKD. The J segment lost 6 bases and the V segment lost 4 bases, leaving 9 bases of the junction unmatched. The CDR3 bases are TGTGCCACCAGTGACAGGACTAGCCCCAGGGCCGGGGAGCTGTTTTTT. It translates to CATSDRTSPRAGELFF.

With respect to this clonotype: A read error may explain this, as a much larger clone is one base away. The V gene is TRBV7-6, the J gene TRBJ1-1; 7 positions match TRBD1. Germline CDR1 is SGHVS and CDR2 is FNYEAQ. The CDR3 has 13 residues. The DNA for the CDR3 is TGTGCCAGCAGCCTGACAGGGAAAACTGAAGCTTGCTTT. It specifies CASSLTGKTEACF.

This clonotype has more than one count but fewer than ten. The J gene is TRBJ2-3, the V gene TRBV7-3; D might be TRBD2 (6 bases). Germline CDR1 is SGHTA and CDR2 is FQGTGA. Trimming took off 2 bases at V and 1 base at J, with 16 bases between the two ends. The CDR3 is 17 amino acids. The CDR3 sequence: CASSLGTGGLGTDTQYF. In nucleotides, the CDR3 is TGTGCCAGCAGCTTAGGGACCGGGGGTTTAGGCACAGATACGCAGTATTTT. Full variable domain (rest looked up from reference TRBV7-3 and TRBJ2-3): GAGVSQTPSNKVTEKGKYVELRCDPISGHTALYWYRQSLGQGPEFLIYFQGTGAADDSGLPNDRFFAVRPEGSVSTLKIQRTERGDSAVYLCASSLGTGGLGTDTQYFGPGTRLTVL.

This clonotype was counted between two and nine times. The chain couples TRBV11-2 to TRBJ2-3, with 7 bases fitting TRBD2. The germline gives CDR1 SGHAT, CDR2 FQNNGV. V shed 8 bases and J 6 bases; nucleotides not matched to a gene: 14. The CDR3 covers 15 residues. The CDR3 nucleotides read TGTGCCAGCTTTCCAAAAGCGGGGCCAAGGGATACGCAGTATTTT. Its translation: CASFPKAGPRDTQYF.

This chain joins TRBV6-2 or TRBV6-3 and TRBJ2-7, with 7 bases fitting TRBD1. Per the germline V gene, CDR1 is MNHEY and CDR2 is SVGEGT. The J segment lost 4 bases and the V segment lost 2 bases, leaving 8 bases of the junction unmatched. The CDR3 extends over 15 amino acids. In nucleotides, the CDR3 is TGTGCCAGCAGTTACCTGGGACAGACCTTGTACGAGCAGTACTTC. Its protein product is CASSYLGQTLYEQYF.

V and J are TRBV6-1 and TRBJ2-7; D may be TRBD1 or TRBD2 (5 bases each). The CDR3 consists of 14 residues. CDR1 and CDR2 from the germline V gene are MNHNS and SASEGT. The ends were cut back, 3 bases at V and 5 bases at J, with 14 bases in the middle. The CDR3 region is CASSDPGRKNEQYF. The CDR3 nucleotides are TGTGCCAGCAGTGACCCGGGACGGAAGAACGAGCAGTACTTC.

A few counts support this clonotype. This rearrangement joins TRBV5-1 to TRBJ2-6; maybe TRBD1 (6 bases). There are 14 residues in the CDR3. The V gene's germline CDR1 is SGHRS and CDR2 YFSETQ. Trimming shortened V by 5 bases and J by 2 bases, and 8 bases separated the two germline ends. CDR3 sequence reads: CASRTGTGANVLTF. Here the CDR3 DNA reads TGCGCCAGCAGAACAGGGACTGGGGCCAACGTCCTGACTTTC.

This sequence joins TRBV12-3 or TRBV12-4 and TRBJ1-2; 7 nucleotides match TRBD1. The CDR3 runs 13 residues. The trim removed 5 bases at V and 4 bases at J, leaving 4 bases unmatched. The CDR3 sequence: CASSTGQVYGYTF. The CDR3 DNA follows: TGTGCCAGCAGTACCGGACAGGTCTATGGCTACACCTTC.

This clonotype was detected a few times. CDR3 sequence: CAWNKQGAAFF. The CDR3 DNA reads TGTGCCTGGAACAAACAGGGGGCAGCTTTCTTT. The chain combines TRBV30 with TRBJ1-1, with 9 bases identical to TRBD1. CDR1 and CDR2 (germline): GTSNPN, SVGIG (reference sequence). The V and J ends lost 4 bases and 10 bases, in that order; junction bases with no gene match: 4. There are 11 residues in the CDR3.

This clonotype appeared a few times. The chain joins TRBV7-9 to TRBJ2-5; perhaps TRBD2 as D (6 bases). The germline V gene encodes CDR1 SEHNR and CDR2 FQNEAQ (reference sequence). This CDR3 contains 12 residues. The V gene lost 5 bases and the J gene lost 12 bases, with 16 bases spanning the gap. This chain's CDR3 is CASSRDPSGEYF. CDR3 DNA: TGTGCCAGCAGCCGGGACCCCTCGGGAGAGTACTTC.

This clonotype has ten or more counts. The gene calls are TRBV7-2 and TRBJ2-6; possibly TRBD1 for D (5 bases). The V end lost 4 bases, the J end lost 3 bases, and 10 bases lay between the germline ends. Germline V gives CDR1 SGHTA, CDR2 FQGNSA. This CDR3 comprises 15 residues. CDR3 sequence (DNA): TGTGCCAGCAGCTCCCAGGGTGGTGGGGCCAACGTCCTGACTTTC. This codes for CASSSQGGGANVLTF.

This chain uses TRBV28 with TRBJ2-5; D possibly corresponds to TRBD2 (5 bases). This CDR3 has 15 residues. Trimming pared 2 bases from V and 2 bases from J, leaving 12 bases between. Germline V gives CDR1 MDHEN, CDR2 SYDVKM. The CDR3 region has the DNA TGTGCCAGCAGTTTAGTGACTACCCAACAAGAGACCCAGTACTTC. Protein sequence: CASSLVTTQQETQYF.

This clonotype was seen a handful of times. The rearrangement links TRBV10-1 to TRBJ2-3; the D is unclear. The V gene lost 4 bases and the J gene lost 2 bases, with 4 bases spanning the gap. Per germline, CDR1 WNHNN and CDR2 SYGVQD (reference sequence). This CDR3 contains 12 residues. CDR3 region: CASSGFTDTQYF. As DNA, the CDR3 is TGCGCCAGCAGTGGCTTCACAGATACGCAGTATTTT.

The chain joins TRBV12-3 or TRBV12-4 to TRBJ1-1; no reliable D call. The CDR3 loop spans 15 amino acids. V lost 1 base and J lost 4, with 13 bases in between. This CDR3 is CASSLGGRTGTEAFF. The CDR3, as DNA: TGTGCCAGCAGTTTAGGTGGTAGAACCGGCACTGAAGCTTTCTTT.

This chain connects TRBV28 to TRBJ2-3; 7 nucleotides agree with TRBD1. The germline V gene encodes CDR1 MDHEN and CDR2 SYDVKM. Trimming cost V 3 bases and J 0 bases; bases outside gene matches: 12. The CDR3 loop spans 18 amino acids. The CDR3 sequence is CASSLLIAGTASTDTQYF. CDR3 coding DNA: TGTGCCAGCAGTTTGCTCATTGCCGGGACAGCTAGCACAGATACGCAGTATTTT.

This chain links TRBV20-1 with TRBJ1-5; 7 bases map to TRBD1. CDR1 is DFQATT, CDR2 SNEGSKA, per germline (reference sequence). V trimming: 5 bases; J trimming: 6 bases; junction bases outside the gene matches: 16. This CDR3 is built from 16 residues. The DNA of the CDR3 is TGCAGTGCTTCTGACTCACAGGGGCGAGGGGGTCAGCCCCAGCATTTT. Its translation: CSASDSQGRGGQPQHF.

The chain couples TRBV7-3 to TRBJ1-1; D call uncertain. In germline, CDR1 is SGHTA, CDR2 FQGTGA. The CDR3 has 13 residues. Trimming pared 3 bases from V and 7 bases from J, leaving 12 bases between. CDR3 bases: TGTGCCAGCAGCTTTCGGGCGAAGGGTGAAGCTTTCTTT. Protein product: CASSFRAKGEAFF.

This clonotype was detected a few times. The chain couples TRBV7-3 to TRBJ1-1; a weak D match, TRBD1 (5 bases). V lost 4 bases, J lost 5 bases, and 14 bases lay in between. CDR3 size: 14 residues. From germline, CDR1 is SGHTA and CDR2 FQGTGA. DNA of the CDR3: TGTGCCAGCAGCTCCAGACAGTTTGGGACTGAAGCTTTCTTT. Translated, it gives CASSSRQFGTEAFF.

The chain links TRBV9 to TRBJ2-1, with 8 bases aligning to TRBD2. Germline V gene data show CDR1 as SGDLS and CDR2 as YYNGEE. The CDR3 has 15 residues. V dropped 0 bases and J dropped 7; count of bases not matched to a gene: 6. CDR3 DNA sequence: TGTGCCAGCAGCGTAGCCGGGAGCGGGGGAAATGAGCAGTTCTTC. Translating gives CASSVAGSGGNEQFF.